This record covers a single TCR beta chain. These data are taken from a study of blood T cell repertoires in COVID-19. The CDR3 is 15 amino acids. Germline assignment: CDR1 MDHEN and CDR2 SYDVKM. The V and J ends lost 1 base and 2 bases respectively, with 9 bases between them. Profiled with immunoSEQ multiplex PCR; TCRdb holds only in-frame clones, not every one. The data show approximately 130,000 clones, over 70% seen once. The receptor's source is a man older than 75 with acute or convalescent COVID-19. Sequenced input: peripheral blood. The chain recombines TRBV28 with TRBJ1-5; D unclear. The CDR3 loop reads CASSLFATGNQPQHF. DNA of the CDR3: TGTGCCAGCAGTTTATTCGCCACTGGCAATCAGCCCCAGCATTTT.